This record concerns one T cell receptor (beta chain) sequence. No antigen is known for it. Some clones are missing from TCRdb's copy, which holds only in-frame ones; the method was immunoSEQ multiplex PCR. The sample includes roughly 69,000 clones, 65% to 85% seen only once; the top ten take more than 15%. Chemo-refractory metastatic non-small-cell lung cancer patients underwent focal radiation alongside CTLA-4 blockade with ipilimumab. The data belong to a study of radiotherapy plus CTLA-4 blockade in lung cancer. Study conclusions and caveats: Response was reportedly best predicted by early blood T cell clone dynamics, with interferon-beta. An expansion of tumor-derived TCR clones occurred in blood after radiotherapy plus ipilimumab.

The sample was peripheral blood, taken from a patient treated with radiotherapy plus ipilimumab. This clonotype originated in a human donor with non-small cell lung cancer whose response to radiotherapy plus ipilimumab could not be evaluated. Some clones in this sample may be carry-over from other donors' samples.

This CDR3 reads CASSLMTGLNYGYTF. CDR3 DNA: TGCGCCAGCAGCTTGATGACAGGACTCAACTATGGCTACACCTTC. The chain recombines TRBV5-1 with TRBJ1-2; D is perhaps TRBD1 (6 bases). Germline CDR1 SGHRS, CDR2 YFSETQ. The CDR3 contains 15 residues. The V gene lost 1 base and the J gene lost 2 bases, with 12 bases spanning the gap.